The 24 T cell receptor beta chains reported below all come from one sample, sequenced in a study of blood T cell repertoires in COVID-19 (dated by TCRdb to 2019 to 2021). Library preparation used the immunoSEQ multiplex PCR assay. TCRdb retrieved this table from immuneACCESS and kept in-frame rearrangements only. Not all clones are present; in checked studies, unresolved V genes account for under half, and no reason is known for the remainder. The sample table lists over 100,000 clones, roughly 90% of them with a count of one. The ten most abundant clones make up almost 4.5% of the sample. The sequenced sample was peripheral blood. The receptors here all came from a man aged 40-49 years with acute or convalescent COVID-19.

The table lists this clone with a count of one. V gene TRBV4-2 combines with J gene TRBJ2-5; TRBD2 agrees at 7 bases. The CDR3 is 15 amino acids. Germline V gene data show CDR1 as LGHNA and CDR2 as YNFKEQ. J lost 5 bases, V lost 1 base, and 7 bases had no gene match. The CDR3 nucleotides read TGTGCCAGCAGCCAAGGCGGACTAGGCGGGGAGACCCAGTACTTC. It specifies CASSQGGLGGETQYF.

The chain links TRBV5-5 to TRBJ1-1, with 9 bases identical to TRBD1. The CDR3 has 15 residues. CDR1 is SGHKS, CDR2 YYEKEE, per germline (reference sequence). The junction had 9 bases not matched to a gene; V was cut back by 4 bases and J by 5 bases. CDR3: CASSGLTGGGTEAFF. The DNA for the CDR3 is TGTGCCAGCAGCGGTCTTACAGGGGGCGGAACTGAAGCTTTCTTT. The full variable domain, with the rest looked up from reference TRBV5-5 and TRBJ1-1, is DAGVTQSPTHLIKTRGQQVTLRCSPISGHKSVSWYQQVLGQGPQFIFQYYEKEERGRGNFPDRFSARQFPNYSSELNVNALLLGDSALYLCASSGLTGGGTEAFFGQGTRLTVV.

J is TRBJ2-1 and V is TRBV7-9; 7 bases are shared with TRBD2. There are 15 residues in the CDR3. In germline, CDR1 is SEHNR, CDR2 FQNEAQ (reference sequence). V gave up 1 base and J gave up 7 bases; unmatched junction bases: 7. In DNA form, the CDR3 reads TGTGCCAGCAGCTTAGTGGTAGCGGGTGAAAATGAGCAGTTCTTC. This sequence encodes CASSLVVAGENEQFF.

V and J are TRBV7-2 and TRBJ1-3, with D perhaps TRBD1 (5 bases). Germline V gene lookup returns CDR1 SGHTA and CDR2 FQGNSA. The CDR3 extends over 15 amino acids. Trimming took 1 base from V and 2 from J, leaving 9 bases between them. Here the CDR3 reads CASSLGRVAGNTIYF. CDR3 nucleotides: TGTGCCAGCAGCTTAGGCAGGGTCGCTGGAAACACCATATATTTT.

This chain links TRBV6-5 with TRBJ2-6, with D unclear. The CDR3 covers 14 residues. CDR1 and CDR2 from the germline V gene are MNHEY and SVGAGI. Trimming cost V 3 bases and J 0 bases, with 3 bases left between them. This chain's CDR3 is CASSYNSGANVLTF. As DNA, the CDR3 is TGTGCCAGCAGTTATAACTCTGGGGCCAACGTCCTGACTTTC.

The rearrangement links TRBV19 to TRBJ1-6; 7 nucleotides agree with TRBD1. The length of the CDR3 is 17 residues. The V gene end was trimmed by 1 base and the J gene end by 8 bases; junction bases not matched to a gene: 11. Germline V gene lookup returns CDR1 LNHDA and CDR2 SQIVND (reference sequence). For the CDR3, the DNA is TGTGCCAGTAGTATAGCCGACGCCGGGACAGAGGATTCACCCCTCCACTTT. Translation: CASSIADAGTEDSPLHF.

The J gene is TRBJ2-1, the V gene TRBV4-3; TRBD2 matches 8 bases. Per germline, CDR1 LGHNA and CDR2 YSLEER. The CDR3 is 16 residues long. The ends lost 1 base at V and 6 bases at J; junction bases unmatched: 8. The CDR3 loop is CASSQAGRGDPNEQFF. The CDR3, as DNA: TGCGCCAGCAGCCAAGCAGGGCGGGGGGATCCCAATGAGCAGTTCTTC.

This clone was seen just once. This chain connects TRBV2 to TRBJ1-2, with 8 nucleotides matching TRBD1. This CDR3 is built from 16 residues. Germline lookup yields CDR1 SNHLY and CDR2 FYNNEI. The V and J ends lost 6 bases and 5 bases, in that order; junction bases with no gene match: 14. CDR3 sequence reads: CASRGITGQGGYGYTF. CDR3 DNA: TGTGCCAGCAGGGGGATTACCGGACAGGGAGGGTATGGCTACACCTTC.

V gene TRBV7-2 combines with J gene TRBJ1-6; no definite D call. Germline CDR1 and CDR2: SGHTA and FQGNSA. The V end was cut by 4 bases, the J end by 9 bases, with 13 bases between. The CDR3 covers 14 residues. The DNA of the CDR3 is TGTGCCAGCAGCTCCACAGTCGCGGGTTCACCCCTCCACTTT. It is translated as CASSSTVAGSPLHF. The variable domain in full, completed from reference TRBV7-2 and TRBJ1-6, reads GAGVSQSPSNKVTEKGKDVELRCDPISGHTALYWYRQSLGQGLEFLIYFQGNSAPDKSGLPSDRFSAERTGGSVSTLTIQRTQQEDSAVYLCASSSTVAGSPLHFGNGTRLTVT.

The sample holds a few counts of this clone. The chain has TRBV5-6 and TRBJ1-1, with unresolved D. Germline V gene sequence: CDR1 SGHDT, CDR2 YYEEEE. The ends were cut back, 4 bases at V and 4 bases at J, with 14 bases in the middle. The CDR3 has 14 residues. CDR3 residues: CASSRLSRGTEAFF. The CDR3 DNA sequence: TGTGCCAGCAGCAGGTTATCGAGAGGCACTGAAGCTTTCTTT.

The chain couples TRBV30 to TRBJ1-2, with D maybe TRBD1 (6 bases). This CDR3 spans 14 amino acids. The germline V and J ends were trimmed by 4 bases and 3 bases, with 15 bases remaining between them. Germline-derived CDR1 and CDR2 are GTSNPN and SVGIG (reference sequence). The CDR3 here is CAWTLRGSYYGYTF. In DNA, the CDR3 is TGTGCCTGGACTCTCAGGGGCAGCTACTATGGCTACACCTTC.

J is TRBJ2-1 and V is TRBV4-2; 10 bases line up with TRBD2. Looked up from germline, CDR1 is LGHNA and CDR2 is YNFKEQ. The J segment lost 5 bases and the V segment lost 3 bases, leaving 7 bases of the junction unmatched. The CDR3 is 16 residues long. The CDR3 loop reads CASSHLAGDGHNEQFF. The CDR3 DNA sequence: TGTGCCAGCAGCCACCTAGCGGGAGACGGCCACAATGAGCAGTTCTTC.

Points on this clone: Other DNA sequences in this specimen translate into the identical CDR3. The chain has TRBV12-3 or TRBV12-4 and TRBJ1-2; possible D gene TRBD1, 6 bases. Trimming took 3 bases from V and 2 from J, leaving 7 bases between them. The CDR3 length is 13 residues. CDR3 bases: TGTGCCAGCAGTTTCAGGGGCAACTATGGCTACACCTTC. Translating gives CASSFRGNYGYTF.

The chain employs TRBV5-6 and TRBJ2-3; D is possibly TRBD2 (7 bases). V was trimmed by 4 bases and J by 3 bases, leaving 24 bases between them. This CDR3 region has 18 residues. Germline values: CDR1 SGHDT, CDR2 YYEEEE. CDR3 region: CASSPLRVGGPGTDTQYF. DNA of the CDR3: TGTGCCAGCAGCCCGCTTCGTGTGGGGGGGCCCGGTACAGATACGCAGTATTTT. The variable domain in full, with the rest retrieved from reference TRBV5-6 and TRBJ2-3, is DAGVTQSPTHLIKTRGQQVTLRCSPKSGHDTVSWYQQALGQGPQFIFQYYEEEERQRGNFPDRFSGHQFPNYSSELNVNALLLGDSALYLCASSPLRVGGPGTDTQYFGPGTRLTVL.

This chain uses TRBV6-6 with TRBJ1-5; TRBD1 aligns across 8 bases. The CDR3 has 15 amino acids. With 5 bases clipped from V and 3 bases from J, the junction kept 6 bases outside the gene matches. Germline CDR1 MNHNY, CDR2 SVGAGI (reference sequence). CDR3 sequence (DNA): TGTGCCAGCAGTAGCGGGACAGGATACAATCAGCCCCAGCATTTT. It translates to CASSSGTGYNQPQHF.

The gene calls are TRBV4-1 and TRBJ2-7; 7 nucleotides align to TRBD1. CDR3 length: 14 residues. The ends lost 4 bases at V and 0 bases at J; junction bases unmatched: 3. The germline V gene encodes CDR1 MGHRA and CDR2 YSYEKL. CDR3 coding DNA: TGCGCCAGCAGCCGGGACAGTAGCTCCTACGAGCAGTACTTC. Protein product: CASSRDSSSYEQYF.

The rearrangement joins TRBV7-2 to TRBJ2-7; maybe TRBD2 (7 bases). Trimming stripped 1 base from V and 7 bases from J, with 17 bases between. This CDR3 region has 15 residues. CDR1 is SGHTA and CDR2 is FQGNSA in the germline V gene. The CDR3 reads CASSLGGGGAYEQYF. The CDR3, as DNA: TGTGCCAGCAGCTTAGGAGGTGGGGGGGCATATGAGCAGTACTTC.

This chain joins TRBV13 and TRBJ1-2; perhaps TRBD1 as D (6 bases). Looked up from germline, CDR1 is PRHDT and CDR2 is FYEKMQ (reference sequence). The CDR3 has 14 residues. V lost 5 bases, J lost 2 bases, and 12 bases lay in between. The CDR3: CASSQGTQNYGYTF. As DNA, the CDR3 is TGTGCCAGCAGCCAAGGGACACAGAACTATGGCTACACCTTC.

This clone turned up a few times. This chain connects TRBV6-5 to TRBJ1-5, with TRBD1 matching over 7 bases. Germline assignment: CDR1 MNHEY and CDR2 SVGAGI. This CDR3 is 15 amino acids long. Losses at the gene ends were 6 bases for V and 0 bases for J; bases not matched to a gene: 5. In DNA form, the CDR3 reads TGTGCCAGCAGGACGGGACAGTCTAGCAATCAGCCCCAGCATTTT. Its protein product is CASRTGQSSNQPQHF.

This chain connects TRBV3-1 (or the pseudogene TRBV3-2) to TRBJ2-7, with 8 bases that match TRBD2. CDR3 length: 18 residues. The junction had 20 bases not matched to a gene; V was cut back by 4 bases and J by 6 bases. The germline CDR1 and CDR2 sequences are LGHDT and YNNKEL (reference sequence). This CDR3 is CASSPVDPWTAGEPEQYF. In DNA, the CDR3 is TGTGCCAGCAGCCCCGTGGACCCTTGGACAGCGGGAGAACCCGAGCAGTACTTC.

The chain joins TRBV6-2 or TRBV6-3 to TRBJ1-1; the D is unclear. V shed 6 bases and J shed 0 bases, with 14 bases lying between them. The CDR3 contains 15 residues. The V gene's germline CDR1 is MNHEY and CDR2 SVGEGT. CDR3 protein: CASSLDHLMNTEAFF. CDR3 sequence (DNA): TGTGCCAGCAGCCTAGATCATCTCATGAACACTGAAGCTTTCTTT.

This chain links TRBV9 with TRBJ2-6, with D perhaps TRBD1 (6 bases). Trimming stripped 0 bases from V and 2 bases from J, with 6 bases between. This CDR3 contains 15 residues. Germline V gives CDR1 SGDLS, CDR2 YYNGEE. The CDR3 spells CASSVAGAGANVLTF. CDR3 in DNA: TGTGCCAGCAGCGTAGCAGGGGCTGGGGCCAACGTCCTGACTTTC.

The chain carries TRBV5-6 and TRBJ2-5, with D possibly matching TRBD1 (6 bases). The germline V gene encodes CDR1 SGHDT and CDR2 YYEEEE. Trimming removed 5 bases from V and 4 bases from J, with 12 bases in between. This CDR3 has 13 residues. CDR3 loop: CASSPQGRETQYF. The CDR3 region has the DNA TGTGCCAGCAGTCCACAGGGTCGAGAGACCCAGTACTTC.

This rearrangement joins TRBV4-3 to TRBJ1-2; 9 bases are shared with TRBD1. Germline V gene lookup returns CDR1 LGHNA and CDR2 YSLEER. The CDR3 length is 14 residues. The V segment lost 6 bases and the J segment 4 bases; nucleotides outside the gene matches: 6. In nucleotides, the CDR3 is TGCGCCAGCAGTCCGGGACAGGGAGCCTATGGCTACACCTTC. Protein product: CASSPGQGAYGYTF.